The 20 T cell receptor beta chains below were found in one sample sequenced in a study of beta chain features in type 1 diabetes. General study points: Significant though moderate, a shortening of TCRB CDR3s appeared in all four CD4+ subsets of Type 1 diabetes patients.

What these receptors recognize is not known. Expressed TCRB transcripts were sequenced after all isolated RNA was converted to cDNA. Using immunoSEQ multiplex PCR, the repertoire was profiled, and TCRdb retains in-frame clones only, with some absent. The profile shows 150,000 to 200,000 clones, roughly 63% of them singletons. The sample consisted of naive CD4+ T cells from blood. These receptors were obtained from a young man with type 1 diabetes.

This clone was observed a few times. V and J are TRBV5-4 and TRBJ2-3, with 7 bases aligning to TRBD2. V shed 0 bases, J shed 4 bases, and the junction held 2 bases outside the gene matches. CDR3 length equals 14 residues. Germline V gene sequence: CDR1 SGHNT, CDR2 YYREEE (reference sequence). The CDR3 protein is CASSLVGGSDTQYF. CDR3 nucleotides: TGTGCCAGCAGCTTGGTGGGAGGGTCAGATACGCAGTATTTT.

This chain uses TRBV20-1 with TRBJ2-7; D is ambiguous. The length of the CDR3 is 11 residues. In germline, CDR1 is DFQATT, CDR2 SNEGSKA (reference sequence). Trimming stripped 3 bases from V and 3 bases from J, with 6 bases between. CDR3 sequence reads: CSASTYYEQYF. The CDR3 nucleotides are TGCAGTGCTAGTACCTACTACGAGCAGTACTTC.

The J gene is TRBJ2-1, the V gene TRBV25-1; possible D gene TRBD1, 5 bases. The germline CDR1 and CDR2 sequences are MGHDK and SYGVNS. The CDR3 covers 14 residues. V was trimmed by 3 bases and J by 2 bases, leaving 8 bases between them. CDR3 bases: TGTGCCAGCAGTGACCCAGGGACCTACAATGAGCAGTTCTTC. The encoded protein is CASSDPGTYNEQFF.

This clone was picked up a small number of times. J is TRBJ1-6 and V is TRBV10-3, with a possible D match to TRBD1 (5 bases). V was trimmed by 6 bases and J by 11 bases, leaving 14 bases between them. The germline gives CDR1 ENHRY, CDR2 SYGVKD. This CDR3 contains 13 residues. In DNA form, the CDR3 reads TGTGCCATCAGCGGACACGCCGTGGCACCCCTCCACTTT. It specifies CAISGHAVAPLHF.

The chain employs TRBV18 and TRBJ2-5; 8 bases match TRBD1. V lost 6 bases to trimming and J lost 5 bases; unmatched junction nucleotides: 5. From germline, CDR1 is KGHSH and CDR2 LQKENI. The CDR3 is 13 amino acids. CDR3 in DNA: TGTGCCAGCTCGGACAGGGCCCCCGAGACCCAGTACTTC. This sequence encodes CASSDRAPETQYF.

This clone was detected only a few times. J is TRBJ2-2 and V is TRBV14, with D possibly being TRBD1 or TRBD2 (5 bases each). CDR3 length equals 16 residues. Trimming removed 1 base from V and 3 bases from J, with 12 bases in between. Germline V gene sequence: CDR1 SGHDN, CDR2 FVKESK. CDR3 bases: TGTGCCAGCAGCCAAGCCCCGGGGCTCGACACCGGGGAGCTGTTTTTT. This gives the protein CASSQAPGLDTGELFF.

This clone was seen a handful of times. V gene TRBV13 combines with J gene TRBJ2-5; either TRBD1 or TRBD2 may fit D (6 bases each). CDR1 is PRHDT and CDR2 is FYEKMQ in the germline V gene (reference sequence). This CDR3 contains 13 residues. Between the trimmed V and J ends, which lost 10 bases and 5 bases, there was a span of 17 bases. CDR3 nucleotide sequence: TGTGCCACCAACCGGGGGCAGGAGGAGACCCAGTACTTC. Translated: CATNRGQEETQYF.

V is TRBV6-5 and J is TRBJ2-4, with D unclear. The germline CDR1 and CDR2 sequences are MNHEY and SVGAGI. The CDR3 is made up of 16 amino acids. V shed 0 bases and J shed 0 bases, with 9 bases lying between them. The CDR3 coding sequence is TGTGCCAGCAGTTACTCGCCGACCGGAGCCAAAAACATTCAGTACTTC. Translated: CASSYSPTGAKNIQYF.

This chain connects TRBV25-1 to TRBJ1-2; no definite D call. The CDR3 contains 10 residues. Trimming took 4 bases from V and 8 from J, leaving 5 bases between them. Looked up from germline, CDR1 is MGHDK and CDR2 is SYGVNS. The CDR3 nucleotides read TGTGCCAGCAGTGGGGTGGGCTACACCTTC. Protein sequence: CASSGVGYTF.

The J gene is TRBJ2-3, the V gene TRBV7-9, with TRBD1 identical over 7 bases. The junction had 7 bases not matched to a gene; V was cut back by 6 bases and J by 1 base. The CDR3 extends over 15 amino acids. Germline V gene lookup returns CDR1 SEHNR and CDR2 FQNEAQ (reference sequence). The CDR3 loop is CASSYRQGGTDTQYF. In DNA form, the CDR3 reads TGTGCCAGCAGTTATCGACAGGGAGGCACAGATACGCAGTATTTT.

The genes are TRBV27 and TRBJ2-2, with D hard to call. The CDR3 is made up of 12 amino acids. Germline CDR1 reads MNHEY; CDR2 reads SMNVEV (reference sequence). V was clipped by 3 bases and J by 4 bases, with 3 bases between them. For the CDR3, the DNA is TGTGCCAGCAGTTTCAGCACCGGGGAGCTGTTTTTT. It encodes CASSFSTGELFF.

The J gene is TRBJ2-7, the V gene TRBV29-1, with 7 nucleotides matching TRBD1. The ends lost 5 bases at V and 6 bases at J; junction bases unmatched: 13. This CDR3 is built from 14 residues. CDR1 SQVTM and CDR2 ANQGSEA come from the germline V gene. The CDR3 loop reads CSVRGGSPAGEQYF. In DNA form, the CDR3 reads TGCAGCGTTAGAGGGGGCAGCCCGGCGGGCGAGCAGTACTTC.

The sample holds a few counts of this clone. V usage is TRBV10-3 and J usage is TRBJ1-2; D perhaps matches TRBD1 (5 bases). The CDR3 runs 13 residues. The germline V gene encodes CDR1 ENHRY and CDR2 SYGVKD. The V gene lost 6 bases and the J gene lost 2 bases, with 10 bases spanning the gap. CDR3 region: CAIRARDNYGYTF. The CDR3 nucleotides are TGTGCCATCAGGGCCCGGGACAACTATGGCTACACCTTC.

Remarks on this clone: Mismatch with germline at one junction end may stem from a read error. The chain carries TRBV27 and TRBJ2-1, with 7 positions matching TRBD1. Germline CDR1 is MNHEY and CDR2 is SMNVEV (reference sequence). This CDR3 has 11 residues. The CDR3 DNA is TGTGCCAGCAGCAGGGGGTCCACCCTCATCTTC. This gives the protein CASSRGSTLIF.

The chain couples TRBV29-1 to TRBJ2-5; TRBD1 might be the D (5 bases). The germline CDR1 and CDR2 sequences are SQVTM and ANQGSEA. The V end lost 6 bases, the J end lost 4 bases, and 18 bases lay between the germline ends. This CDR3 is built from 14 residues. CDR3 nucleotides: TGCAGCGTCGTGGGGCGGCCGCGAGGAGAGACCCAGTACTTC. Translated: CSVVGRPRGETQYF.

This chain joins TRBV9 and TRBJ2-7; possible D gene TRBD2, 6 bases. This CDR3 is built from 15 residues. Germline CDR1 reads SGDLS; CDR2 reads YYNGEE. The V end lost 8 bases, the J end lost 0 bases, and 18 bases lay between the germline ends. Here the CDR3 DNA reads TGTGCCAGTACCGCGGGACCGCTAAACTCCTACGAGCAGTACTTC. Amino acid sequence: CASTAGPLNSYEQYF.

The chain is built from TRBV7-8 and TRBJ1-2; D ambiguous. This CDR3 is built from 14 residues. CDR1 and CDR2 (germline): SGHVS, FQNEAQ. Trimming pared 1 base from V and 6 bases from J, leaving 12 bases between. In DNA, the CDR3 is TGTGCCAGCAGCTTAGATTATTTGGGAGATGGCTACACCTTC. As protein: CASSLDYLGDGYTF.

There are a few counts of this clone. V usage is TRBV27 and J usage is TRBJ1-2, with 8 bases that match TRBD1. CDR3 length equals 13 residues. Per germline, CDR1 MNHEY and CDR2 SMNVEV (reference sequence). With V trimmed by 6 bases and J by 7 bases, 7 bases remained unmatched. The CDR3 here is CASRTTGEPGYTF. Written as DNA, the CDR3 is TGTGCCAGCAGGACGACAGGGGAACCTGGCTACACCTTC.

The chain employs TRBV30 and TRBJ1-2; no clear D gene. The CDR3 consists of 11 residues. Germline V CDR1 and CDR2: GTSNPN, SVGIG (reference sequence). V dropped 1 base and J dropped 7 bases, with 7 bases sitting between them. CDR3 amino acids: CAWSAGLGYTF. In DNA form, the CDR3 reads TGTGCCTGGAGTGCAGGACTTGGCTACACCTTC.

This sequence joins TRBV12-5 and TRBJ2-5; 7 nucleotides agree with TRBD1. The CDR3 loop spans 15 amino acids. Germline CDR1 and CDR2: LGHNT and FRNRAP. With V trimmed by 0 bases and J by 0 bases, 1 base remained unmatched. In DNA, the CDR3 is TGTGCTAGTGGTTTGGTGACAGGGTACCAAGAGACCCAGTACTTC. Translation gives CASGLVTGYQETQYF.